These 16 T cell receptor beta chains came from one sample sequenced in a study of HIV-infected patients and healthy controls. No cell fractionation was done, so the repertoire covers all unsorted peripheral blood T cells. Reverse transcription used around 500 ng RNA and constant-region primers for alpha and beta. Each of the alpha and beta chains got its own library through chain-specific third strand synthesis with indices. TCRdb reprocessed the 5' RACE reads via MiXCR and lists one record per CDR3 protein. This sample yields about 7,400 distinct CDR3 sequences, of which roughly 9.9% are seen a single time; over 15% belongs to the top ten. This specimen was blood, taken before antiretroviral therapy. These TCRs come from an adult with HIV infection.

This clonotype rates as medium-sized. The chain carries TRBV30 and TRBJ2-1, with 9 nucleotides matching TRBD1. The CDR3 spans 13 residues. After removal of 1 base from V and 7 bases from J, the junction contained 2 bases not matched to a gene. The germline V gene encodes CDR1 GTSNPN and CDR2 SVGIG (reference sequence). CDR3 amino acids: CAWSGDRENEQFF. CDR3 DNA sequence: TGTGCCTGGAGTGGGGACAGGGAGAATGAGCAGTTCTTC.

This clonotype was seen repeatedly, ten times or more. This rearrangement joins TRBV18 to TRBJ2-2; D unclear. CDR3 length: 14 residues. The V gene's germline CDR1 is KGHSH and CDR2 LQKENI. With 3 bases removed from V and 4 bases from J, the gap between germline ends came to 9 bases. This CDR3 reads CASSPTTVTGELFF. The CDR3 nucleotides read TGTGCCAGCTCACCGACGACGGTCACCGGGGAGCTGTTTTTT.

This clonotype has more than one count but fewer than ten. The chain employs TRBV18 and TRBJ2-5; D is unclear. Deletions cut 6 bases from V and 2 bases from J, with 13 bases between. Looked up from germline, CDR1 is KGHSH and CDR2 is LQKENI. The CDR3 has 14 amino acids. The CDR3 is CASSPDFSQETQYF. DNA of the CDR3: TGTGCCAGCTCGCCTGATTTTAGTCAAGAGACCCAGTACTTC. Combining the CDR3 with reference TRBV18 and TRBJ2-5 gives the whole variable domain NAGVMQNPRHLVRRRGQEARLRCSPMKGHSHVYWYRQLPEEGLKFMVYLQKENIIDESGMPKERFSAEFPKEGPSILRIQQVVRGDSAAYFCASSPDFSQETQYFGPGTRLLVL.

This clonotype occurred many times. The chain employs TRBV20-1 and TRBJ2-3; TRBD2 aligns across 13 bases. Trimming took 4 bases from V and 2 from J; bases not matched to a gene: 6. CDR1 and CDR2 from the germline V gene are DFQATT and SNEGSKA (reference sequence). This CDR3 comprises 16 residues. CDR3 loop: CSAIPTSGRTTDTQYF. For the CDR3, the DNA is TGCAGTGCTATCCCGACTAGCGGGAGGACCACAGATACGCAGTATTTT.

There are a few counts of this clonotype. This rearrangement joins TRBV5-6 to TRBJ2-7; 8 bases are a match to TRBD1. From germline, CDR1 is SGHDT and CDR2 YYEEEE. The CDR3 runs to 16 residues. Germline trimming cut 3 bases from V and 3 bases from J; bases unmatched to any gene: 11. CDR3 sequence: CASSWNDRGPFYEQYF. CDR3 nucleotides: TGTGCCAGCAGCTGGAACGACAGGGGCCCTTTCTACGAGCAGTACTTC.

In this sample, this clonotype turned up many times. The gene calls are TRBV10-3 and TRBJ2-1; 8 positions match TRBD2. Germline loops: CDR1 ENHRY, CDR2 SYGVKD. Trimming cost V 0 bases and J 6 bases; bases outside gene matches: 7. CDR3 size: 16 residues. As DNA, the CDR3 is TGTGCCATCAGTGAGTCGGGGACTAGGCAGTCCAATGAGCAGTTCTTC. As protein: CAISESGTRQSNEQFF.

This clonotype counts as medium-sized. The chain has TRBV9 and TRBJ2-5; 10 nucleotides line up with TRBD2. Per germline, CDR1 SGDLS and CDR2 YYNGEE. With 1 base clipped from V and 6 bases from J, the junction kept 3 bases outside the gene matches. The CDR3 contains 14 residues. Here the CDR3 reads CASSVLAGEKTQYF. The DNA for the CDR3 is TGTGCCAGCAGCGTACTAGCGGGGGAAAAGACCCAGTACTTC.

This clonotype was counted at least ten times. The chain combines TRBV30 with TRBJ1-1; tentatively, D is TRBD1 (5 bases). Trimming removed 2 bases from V and 3 bases from J, with 16 bases in between. Looked up from germline, CDR1 is GTSNPN and CDR2 is SVGIG (reference sequence). There are 15 residues in the CDR3. CDR3 DNA sequence: TGTGCCTGGAGTCGAACAGCCCTGGGGGACACTGAAGCTTTCTTT. It specifies CAWSRTALGDTEAFF.

This clonotype came up many times. The V call is TRBV13, the J call TRBJ1-4; weak D call: TRBD1 (5 bases). There are 14 residues in the CDR3. Germline assignment: CDR1 PRHDT and CDR2 FYEKMQ (reference sequence). V was shortened by 0 bases and J by 6 bases, with 8 bases between the two germline ends. The CDR3 DNA reads as TGTGCCAGCAGCTTAGGGCAGGGCGATGAAAAACTGTTTTTT. Amino acid sequence: CASSLGQGDEKLFF.

In its sample, this clonotype is medium-sized. This chain joins TRBV6-6 and TRBJ1-5; TRBD1 matches at 9 bases. Germline CDR1 MNHNY, CDR2 SVGAGI (reference sequence). The CDR3 sequence is 16 residues long. Unmatched junction bases numbered 5, after V lost 5 bases and J lost 0 bases. CDR3 DNA: TGTGCCAGCAGTCGACGGACAGGGGATAGCAATCAGCCCCAGCATTTT. Residues: CASSRRTGDSNQPQHF.

This clonotype was seen a handful of times. J is TRBJ1-2 and V is TRBV10-3, with 10 positions matching TRBD1. Looked up from germline, CDR1 is ENHRY and CDR2 is SYGVKD. The CDR3 loop spans 14 amino acids. The junction had 3 bases not matched to a gene; V was cut back by 4 bases and J by 4 bases. The CDR3 sequence is CAISGQGASYGYTF. The CDR3 nucleotides are TGTGCCATCAGTGGACAGGGGGCCAGCTATGGCTACACCTTC.

This clonotype appeared a single time. A clone one base away is much larger, so this may be a read error. The conserved closing phenylalanine or tryptophan is absent in this CDR3, likely reflecting a read error. The chain recombines TRBV12-3 or TRBV12-4 with TRBJ2-1; 7 bases are shared with TRBD2. The J segment lost 10 bases and the V segment lost 8 bases, leaving 11 bases of the junction unmatched. The CDR3 is made up of 13 amino acids. The CDR3 nucleotides read TGTGCCAGCGGACCCCGGGAGGATAGAGAGCAGTTCTTA. It specifies CASGPREDREQFL.

This clonotype qualifies as medium-sized. This sequence joins TRBV21-1 and TRBJ1-3; the D call of TRBD1 is as the table states it, not checked on the DNA. TRBV21-1 is flagged as a pseudogene. This CDR3 is built from 17 residues. The CDR3 sequence is CASSSSTGDFSGNTIYF. DNA of the CDR3: TGTGCCAGCAGCTCCTCGACAGGCGACTTCTCTGGAAACACCATATATTTT.

The chain joins TRBV10-3 to TRBJ2-7; 9 bases agree with TRBD1. The CDR3 length is 13 residues. Germline CDR1 is ENHRY and CDR2 is SYGVKD. With 4 bases clipped from V and 7 bases from J, the junction kept 5 bases outside the gene matches. CDR3 sequence: CAISGDRAREQYF. DNA for the CDR3: TGTGCCATCAGTGGGGACAGGGCGAGGGAGCAGTACTTC.

This clonotype appeared many times. The rearrangement joins TRBV29-1 to TRBJ1-1, with D possibly matching TRBD1 (5 bases). The ends were cut back, 5 bases at V and 0 bases at J, with 16 bases in the middle. Per the germline V gene, CDR1 is SQVTM and CDR2 is ANQGSEA. The length of the CDR3 is 15 residues. CDR3 sequence: CSVQVAGPMNTEAFF. The CDR3 bases are TGCAGCGTTCAAGTTGCGGGGCCTATGAACACTGAAGCTTTCTTT.

This clonotype was seen more than once but under ten times. The V call is TRBV20-1, the J call TRBJ1-1, with TRBD1 as a possible D gene (5 bases). This CDR3 has 11 residues. Germline CDR1 and CDR2: DFQATT and SNEGSKA (reference sequence). V dropped 5 bases and J dropped 3 bases, with 7 bases sitting between them. Here the CDR3 reads CSAARDTEAFF. The CDR3 nucleotides read TGCAGTGCTGCCAGGGACACTGAAGCTTTCTTT.